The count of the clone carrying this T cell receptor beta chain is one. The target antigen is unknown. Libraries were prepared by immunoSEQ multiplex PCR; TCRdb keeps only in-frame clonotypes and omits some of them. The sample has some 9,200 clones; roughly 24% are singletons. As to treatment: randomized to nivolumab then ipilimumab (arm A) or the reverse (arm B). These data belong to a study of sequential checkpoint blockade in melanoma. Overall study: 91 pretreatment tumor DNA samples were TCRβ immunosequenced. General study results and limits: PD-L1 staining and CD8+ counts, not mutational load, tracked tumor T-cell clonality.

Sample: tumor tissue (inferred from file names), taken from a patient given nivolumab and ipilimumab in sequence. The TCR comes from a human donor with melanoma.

CDR3 amino acids: CASMGLGTGHYGYTF. CDR3 coding DNA: TGTGCCAGTATGGGGCTTGGGACAGGGCACTATGGCTACACCTTC. The chain joins TRBV19 to TRBJ1-2; 9 bases are shared with TRBD1. This CDR3 is built from 15 residues. V gave up 7 bases and J gave up 3 bases; unmatched junction bases: 9. The germline CDR1 and CDR2 sequences are LNHDA and SQIVND (reference sequence).